Each of the 29 T cell receptor beta chains below was sequenced from the same sample in a study of prognosis after radiotherapy for stage I lung cancer. Genomic DNA was the source, and TCR beta CDR3 was amplified from it by two-round multiplex PCR. First-round PCR employed TRBV- and TRBJ-specific primers for each gene. TCRdb independently ran MiXCR on the multiplex PCR reads; one entry per CDR3 protein. This sample has 20,000 to 25,000 distinct CDR3 sequences; around 40% occur once, and the top ten carry approximately 50%. The material sequenced was PBMCs, taken before or after stereotactic body radiation therapy (not recorded which). The receptors come from a donor over 45 with non-small cell lung cancer.

The sample holds many counts of this clonotype. This chain connects TRBV19 to TRBJ1-4; D gene ambiguous. CDR3 length: 13 amino acids. Looked up from germline, CDR1 is LNHDA and CDR2 is SQIVND (reference sequence). Deletions cut 4 bases from V and 7 bases from J, with 10 bases between. The CDR3 bases are TGTGCCAGTAGTACAATGATTGGTGAAAAACTGTTTTTT. Encoded protein: CASSTMIGEKLFF. The whole variable domain, filled in from reference TRBV19 and TRBJ1-4, reads DGGITQSPKYLFRKEGQNVTLSCEQNLNHDAMYWYRQDPGQGLRLIYYSQIVNDFQKGDIAEGYSVSREKKESFPLTVTSAQKNPTAFYLCASSTMIGEKLFFGSGTQLSVL.

The sample holds many counts of this clonotype. The chain couples TRBV5-1 to TRBJ2-7, with D possibly being TRBD1 (5 bases). The V gene's germline CDR1 is SGHRS and CDR2 YFSETQ. CDR3 length: 14 amino acids. The V end was cut by 0 bases, the J end by 0 bases, with 7 bases between. The chain's CDR3 is CASSLVTGSYEQYF. The CDR3 DNA sequence: TGCGCCAGCAGCTTGGTCACAGGCTCCTACGAGCAGTACTTC.

On this clonotype itself: The junction does not match germline at one end; this may be a read error. This chain links TRBV6-5 with TRBJ1-1, with 8 bases that match TRBD1. The CDR3 consists of 15 residues. In germline, CDR1 is MNHEY, CDR2 SVGAGI. CDR3 loop: CASSYSTGGPTEDFF. DNA for the CDR3: TGTGCCAGCAGTTACTCCACAGGGGGACCAACTGAAGATTTCTTT.

Ten or more counts support this clonotype. The rearrangement joins TRBV6-5 to TRBJ1-2; weak D call: TRBD1 (6 bases). Germline V gene lookup returns CDR1 MNHEY and CDR2 SVGAGI. Trimming stripped 2 bases from V and 6 bases from J, with 16 bases between. The CDR3 has 15 residues. This chain's CDR3 is CASSYDVWGANGYTF. The CDR3 DNA sequence: TGTGCCAGCAGTTACGACGTATGGGGGGCGAATGGCTACACCTTC.

On this clonotype: A read error likely explains this, since a far larger clone differs by one base. This sequence joins TRBV6-5 and TRBJ2-1, with D possibly called TRBD1 or TRBD2 (5 bases each). The CDR3 totals 16 residues. Per germline, CDR1 MNHEY and CDR2 SVGAGI. The V gene lost 7 bases and the J gene lost 7 bases, with 23 bases spanning the gap. For the CDR3, the DNA is TGTGCCAGCACCCCGGGGTGTTGGGGCCGGACAAATGAGCAGTTCTTC. Translated: CASTPGCWGRTNEQFF.

This clonotype was counted many times. The rearrangement links TRBV3-1 to TRBJ2-5; tentatively, D is TRBD2 (5 bases). V dropped 0 bases and J dropped 0 bases, with 14 bases sitting between them. The CDR3 has 17 residues. CDR1 and CDR2 from the germline V gene are LGHDT and YNNKEL (reference sequence). CDR3 in amino acids: CASSQEGAEKYQETQYF. The CDR3 coding sequence is TGTGCCAGCAGCCAAGAAGGAGCGGAGAAGTACCAAGAGACCCAGTACTTC.

The genes are TRBV6-1 and TRBJ2-3; maybe TRBD2 (6 bases). The length of the CDR3 is 13 residues. CDR1 and CDR2 from the germline V gene are MNHNS and SASEGT. The germline V and J ends were trimmed by 10 bases and 3 bases, with 14 bases remaining between them. CDR3 coding DNA: TGTGCCACTTTTCGGGGGAGGACAGATACGCAGTATTTT. Amino acids: CATFRGRTDTQYF.

This clonotype was detected many times. At one end, the junction sequence differs from germline, possibly due to a read error. J is TRBJ1-2 and V is TRBV30, with unresolved D. The germline V gene encodes CDR1 GTSNPN and CDR2 SVGIG (reference sequence). CDR3 length: 11 residues. CDR3 residues: CATRRQFLGAF. CDR3 DNA sequence: TGTGCCACCAGAAGGCAATTCCTTGGGGCCTTC.

This clonotype was observed at least ten times. This chain uses TRBV19 with TRBJ2-7, with 8 bases that match TRBD2. CDR1 and CDR2 from the germline V gene are LNHDA and SQIVND (reference sequence). This CDR3 comprises 15 residues. V gave up 4 bases and J gave up 1 base; unmatched junction bases: 6. This chain's CDR3 is CASSTTSGGSYEQYF. CDR3 DNA sequence: TGTGCCAGTAGTACGACCAGCGGGGGTTCCTACGAGCAGTACTTC. Full variable domain (missing parts from reference TRBV19 and TRBJ2-7): DGGITQSPKYLFRKEGQNVTLSCEQNLNHDAMYWYRQDPGQGLRLIYYSQIVNDFQKGDIAEGYSVSREKKESFPLTVTSAQKNPTAFYLCASSTTSGGSYEQYFGPGTRLTVT.

The sample holds many counts of this clonotype. The chain carries TRBV5-5 and TRBJ1-2, with D tentatively TRBD1 (5 bases). Trimming removed 3 bases from V and 5 bases from J, with 8 bases in between. There are 12 residues in the CDR3. Looked up from germline, CDR1 is SGHKS and CDR2 is YYEKEE (reference sequence). DNA for the CDR3: TGTGCCAGCAGCTGGGGGACGTATGGCTACACCTTC. Translation gives CASSWGTYGYTF.

By its share, this clonotype is medium-sized. The chain carries TRBV3-1 and TRBJ2-7; D gene unclear. The V gene's germline CDR1 is LGHDT and CDR2 YNNKEL (reference sequence). Trimming shortened V by 3 bases and J by 2 bases, and 8 bases separated the two germline ends. CDR3 length: 13 amino acids. In DNA, the CDR3 is TGTGCCAGCAGCCAGAATCGGCCCTACGAGCAGTACTTC. Its protein is CASSQNRPYEQYF.

Comment on this clonotype: This may be a read error: a much more frequent sequence differs by one nucleotide. The rearrangement joins TRBV4-2 to TRBJ2-5; TRBD1 might be the D (5 bases). Germline values: CDR1 LGHNA, CDR2 YNFKEQ. CDR3 length equals 15 residues. The CDR3 DNA sequence: TGTGCCATCAGCCAAGATCCCAGGGTTGGGGAGACCCAGTACTTC. Translation: CAISQDPRVGETQYF.

The chain combines TRBV11-2 with TRBJ2-2; TRBD2 aligns across 10 bases. Trimming took 6 bases from V and 6 from J; bases not matched to a gene: 4. The CDR3 contains 14 residues. Looked up from germline, CDR1 is SGHAT and CDR2 is FQNNGV. The CDR3 sequence: CASRSGGAAGELFF. CDR3 sequence (DNA): TGTGCCAGCAGGAGCGGGGGGGCCGCCGGGGAGCTGTTTTTT.

V usage is TRBV6-1 and J usage is TRBJ2-7, with D possibly TRBD1 on 6 matching bases. The CDR3 length is 14 residues. Trimming took off 6 bases at V and 0 bases at J, with 12 bases between the two ends. Germline V gives CDR1 MNHNS, CDR2 SASEGT. The CDR3 sequence is CASRETGTSYEQYF. The DNA of the CDR3 is TGTGCCAGCAGAGAGACAGGTACCTCCTACGAGCAGTACTTC.

Many counts were recorded for this clonotype. V is TRBV12-3 or TRBV12-4 and J is TRBJ2-1, with 8 bases that match TRBD2. After removal of 6 bases from V and 8 bases from J, the junction contained 12 bases not matched to a gene. The CDR3 runs 15 residues. The CDR3 nucleotides are TGTGCCAGCAGGACCGGAGTAGCGGGAAGGTATGAGCAGTTCTTC. Amino acid sequence: CASRTGVAGRYEQFF.

This clonotype was counted ten times or more. V usage is TRBV9 and J usage is TRBJ1-2; no reliable D call. This CDR3 has 13 amino acids. CDR1 is SGDLS, CDR2 YYNGEE, per germline. Trimming took off 0 bases at V and 2 bases at J, with 5 bases between the two ends. In DNA form, the CDR3 reads TGTGCCAGCAGCGTAGCCTCGAACTATGGCTACACCTTC. Translated, it gives CASSVASNYGYTF.

By frequency in the sample, this clonotype is medium-sized (0.01 to 0.1%). The rearrangement uses TRBV5-1 and TRBJ1-6; possible D gene TRBD1, 5 bases. Trimming stripped 2 bases from V and 8 bases from J, with 14 bases between. Germline V gene lookup returns CDR1 SGHRS and CDR2 YFSETQ. The CDR3 consists of 15 residues. This CDR3 reads CASSFGRVGDSPLHF. The CDR3 region has the DNA TGCGCCAGCAGCTTTGGGAGGGTAGGGGATTCACCCCTCCACTTT.

This clonotype came up many times. This chain joins TRBV7-6 and TRBJ2-7, with D possibly being TRBD2 (6 bases). Germline lookup yields CDR1 SGHVS and CDR2 FNYEAQ. V was trimmed by 5 bases and J by 0 bases, leaving 8 bases between them. This CDR3 comprises 13 residues. The CDR3 here is CASSEGLSYEQYF. Here the CDR3 DNA reads TGTGCCAGCAGCGAGGGACTCTCCTACGAGCAGTACTTC.

In this sample, this clonotype turned up many times. V gene TRBV4-3 combines with J gene TRBJ2-7; D might be TRBD1 (6 bases). This CDR3 is built from 16 residues. Germline lookup yields CDR1 LGHNA and CDR2 YSLEER. The V and J ends lost 0 bases and 3 bases respectively, with 15 bases between them. The CDR3 reads CASSQDRAGANYEQYF. The CDR3 DNA follows: TGCGCCAGCAGCCAAGATCGGGCAGGGGCGAACTACGAGCAGTACTTC.

This chain connects TRBV28 to TRBJ2-1, with 10 bases identical to TRBD2. The J segment lost 1 base and the V segment lost 6 bases, leaving 15 bases of the junction unmatched. Germline V CDR1 and CDR2: MDHEN, SYDVKM. This CDR3 has 19 amino acids. CDR3 nucleotides: TGTGCCAGCAGCGGGGGGATTAGCGGGAGGCCGAGTTCCTACAATGAGCAGTTCTTC. This codes for CASSGGISGRPSSYNEQFF.

This clonotype is a singleton in its sample. The chain combines TRBV6-1 with TRBJ2-7; a weak D match, TRBD2 (6 bases). The CDR3 covers 14 residues. Germline V gene sequence: CDR1 MNHNS, CDR2 SASEGT. V lost 6 bases and J 2 bases, leaving 14 bases between the germline ends. For the CDR3, the DNA is TGTGCCAGCAGGTCGGGACTTTCGACCTACGAGCAGTACTTC. Amino acids: CASRSGLSTYEQYF.

There are a few counts of this clonotype. The rearrangement joins TRBV5-6 to TRBJ2-5; 7 nucleotides agree with TRBD2. The CDR3 runs to 15 residues. CDR1 and CDR2 (germline): SGHDT, YYEEEE. After removal of 0 bases from V and 0 bases from J, the junction contained 2 bases not matched to a gene. The chain's CDR3 is CASSLGGSYQETQYF. The CDR3 DNA sequence: TGTGCCAGCAGCTTGGGCGGGAGTTACCAAGAGACCCAGTACTTC. The entire variable domain, with the rest obtained from reference TRBV5-6 and TRBJ2-5, is as follows: DAGVTQSPTHLIKTRGQQVTLRCSPKSGHDTVSWYQQALGQGPQFIFQYYEEEERQRGNFPDRFSGHQFPNYSSELNVNALLLGDSALYLCASSLGGSYQETQYFGPGTRLLVL.

In its sample, this clonotype was seen many times. V gene TRBV7-9 combines with J gene TRBJ1-2, with D perhaps matching TRBD1 (5 bases). V lost 2 bases and J 7 bases, leaving 8 bases between the germline ends. The CDR3 runs 12 residues. CDR1 is SEHNR, CDR2 FQNEAQ, per germline (reference sequence). CDR3: CASSLIGVGYTF. The CDR3 region has the DNA TGTGCCAGCAGCTTAATAGGGGTTGGCTACACCTTC.

The CDR3 spells CSAWPGINEQFF. The CDR3 DNA is TGCAGTGCTTGGCCTGGGATAAATGAGCAGTTCTTC. V gene TRBV20-1 combines with J gene TRBJ2-1, with D uncertain. Germline V gene sequence: CDR1 DFQATT, CDR2 SNEGSKA (reference sequence). The CDR3 runs to 12 residues. The germline V and J ends were trimmed by 5 bases and 7 bases, with 12 bases remaining between them.

This clonotype was picked up many times. The V gene is TRBV5-6, the J gene TRBJ1-3; 10 bases map to TRBD1. The CDR3 spans 16 residues. After removal of 1 base from V and 2 bases from J, the junction contained 3 bases not matched to a gene. Germline values: CDR1 SGHDT, CDR2 YYEEEE. For the CDR3, the DNA is TGTGCCAGCAGCTTGTGGGGACAGGGGACTGGAAACACCATATATTTT. Its translation is CASSLWGQGTGNTIYF.

The table lists this clonotype with a count of one. The chain combines TRBV10-3 with TRBJ1-6; 7 bases match TRBD1. Losses at the gene ends were 6 bases for V and 5 bases for J; bases not matched to a gene: 7. The CDR3 is 15 residues long. Germline values: CDR1 ENHRY, CDR2 SYGVKD. CDR3 protein: CAIRPHGTDNSPLHF. The CDR3 coding sequence is TGTGCCATCAGACCTCACGGGACAGATAATTCACCCCTCCACTTT.

At least ten counts were recorded for this clonotype. This rearrangement joins TRBV19 to TRBJ2-1; TRBD2 aligns across 13 bases. The germline gives CDR1 LNHDA, CDR2 SQIVND (reference sequence). The length of the CDR3 is 14 residues. The V segment lost 5 bases and the J segment 8 bases; nucleotides outside the gene matches: 3. CDR3 in amino acids: CASSRTSGSDEQFF. CDR3 DNA sequence: TGTGCCAGTAGTCGGACTAGCGGGAGTGATGAGCAGTTCTTC.

In nucleotides, the CDR3 is TGTGCCAGCAGTAAACGGGCAGCCCCTGGGGATACGCAGTATTTT. This gives the protein CASSKRAAPGDTQYF. V usage is TRBV2 and J usage is TRBJ2-3; D not resolved. The CDR3 spans 15 residues. Trimming shortened V by 5 bases and J by 6 bases, and 18 bases separated the two germline ends. CDR1 is SNHLY and CDR2 is FYNNEI in the germline V gene.

This chain uses TRBV27 with TRBJ2-7, with TRBD1 matching 8 bases. V shed 7 bases, J shed 6 bases, and the junction held 5 bases outside the gene matches. This CDR3 is built from 12 residues. CDR1 is MNHEY, CDR2 SMNVEV, per germline (reference sequence). Written as DNA, the CDR3 is TGTGCCAGCATCTTGACAGGGGCCGAGCAGTACTTC. Its protein is CASILTGAEQYF.